This T cell receptor (beta chain) stems from a study of cytomegalovirus exposure and HLA in healthy donors. Findings of the study overall: The classifier reportedly diagnosed cytomegalovirus status with high sensitivity and specificity. Among TCR beta chains, those listed as cytomegalovirus-associated numbered approximately 150. Clusters of TCRs from the first cohort tended to co-occur in the 120 or so validation repertoires (as a later analysis found).

Assay used: immunoSEQ multiplex PCR; TCRdb lists only in-frame clones, some missing. The data hold around 70,000 clones, with around 94% observed a single time. With respect to this clone: Its specificity is not known.

Germline-derived CDR1 and CDR2 are MGHDK and SYGVNS. This CDR3 comprises 15 residues. Trimming took 2 bases from V and 4 from J; bases not matched to a gene: 4. The sequenced sample was PBMCs. This TCR was recovered from a man between 18 and 35 years old in good health and CMV-seropositive. The chain uses TRBV25-1 and TRBJ1-1, with TRBD1 matching 10 bases. CDR3 bases: TGTGCCAGCAGTGAACTCCGGACAGGGGGCACTGAAGCTTTCTTT. Protein sequence: CASSELRTGGTEAFF.